The rows below give T cell receptor beta chains drawn from one sample of a study of T cells in Graves' hyperthyroidism and ophthalmopathy. TCRdb passed the multiplex PCR reads through MiXCR, listing each CDR3 protein once. The sample shows about 600,000 distinct CDR3 sequences, approximately 14% of them seen only once. The specimen sequenced was blood. Every receptor here comes from a woman under 30 with Graves' ophthalmopathy. CDR3s leave out the opening cysteine and the closing phenylalanine or tryptophan.

J	V	CDR3
TRBJ2-3	TRBV7-3	ASSLYGGTSGRSSTDTQY
TRBJ2-5	TRBV5-1	ASSLEGTHETQY
TRBJ2-7	TRBV6-2/TRBV6-3	ASSSRDNTYEQY
TRBJ2-3	TRBV10-3	AISLTSGKPDTQY
TRBJ2-3	TRBV28	ASSPVRGSPGTTQY
TRBJ2-5	TRBV7-2	ASRLWLLAGGETQY
TRBJ1-2	TRBV4-1	ASSTLPGTDGYT
TRBJ1-1	TRBV19	ASSIYPQELNTEAF
TRBJ2-1	TRBV5-8	ASSFGGSRNEQF
TRBJ2-7	TRBV12-3/TRBV12-4	ASSLWGPGGGEQY
TRBJ1-3	TRBV9	ASSGQSTGNTIY
TRBJ2-1	TRBV6-2/TRBV6-3	ASSLSGRAREQF
TRBJ1-1	TRBV20-1	SAMDRNTEAF
TRBJ2-1	TRBV6-1	ASSVRDRDDNEQF
TRBJ2-7	TRBV5-1	ASSLNPGQIDRGSEQY
TRBJ2-3	TRBV27	ASSLDRGLTDTQY
TRBJ2-2	TRBV4-3	ASSQDRQGANTGELF
TRBJ2-3	TRBV28	ASSPPRTRSSTDTQY
TRBJ1-3	TRBV4-2	ASSQDFSQAIY
TRBJ2-7	TRBV30	AWTLEGEQY
TRBJ2-7	TRBV30	AWNGGPYEQY
TRBJ2-1	TRBV19	ASSTGTSSSYNEQF
TRBJ1-2	TRBV2	ASSEAQGGGYT
TRBJ2-7	TRBV27	ASSLLTGTGSYEQY
TRBJ2-1	TRBV20-1	SARDPKGGTGGNEQF
TRBJ2-7	TRBV11-2	ASSRDKVLHEQY
TRBJ1-5	TRBV6-1	ASSEWASNSNQPQH
TRBJ2-5	TRBV19	ASQDGSVETQY
TRBJ2-5	TRBV27	ASSPGLAGGDETQY
TRBJ1-2	TRBV7-9	ASSIDGAFNYGYT
TRBJ2-1	TRBV4-3	ASSQGRGEQF
TRBJ2-3	TRBV7-3	ASSLGTAKDTQY
TRBJ2-7	TRBV4-3	ASSQEWTSGYEQY
TRBJ2-7	TRBV6-1	ASSFRTGGYEQY
TRBJ2-7	TRBV27	ASSLSTATTYEQY
TRBJ2-7	TRBV20-1	SVGPAGTYEQY
TRBJ2-1	TRBV5-1	ASSLASSGSSDEQF
TRBJ1-1	TRBV5-6	ASRSTGIEAF
TRBJ1-1	TRBV27	ASLRSAGTEAF
TRBJ2-6	TRBV19	ASSTNRLSSGANVLT
TRBJ2-5	TRBV28	ASSPDPRGPREETQY
TRBJ2-7	TRBV7-9	ASSLALTGTFYEQY
TRBJ1-2	TRBV6-1	ASSSGQLRNYGYT
TRBJ2-5	TRBV12-3/TRBV12-4	ASIMGLAGGSETQY
TRBJ2-3	TRBV24-1	ATSGPVSTDTQY
TRBJ2-5	TRBV6-1	ASIDRGPETQY